Following are 2 T cell receptor beta chains from one sample sequenced in a study of T cell repertoires in cytomegalovirus infection. No antigen has been identified for these receptors. One entry per CDR3 protein results from TCRdb running MiXCR on the reads. The sample lists about 900,000 distinct CDR3 sequences; about 33% were seen once. The sequences come from cultured CD8+ T cells from PBMCs, collected from culture after CMV antigen stimulation. These receptors originate from a human donor in good health (CMV status not recorded). Some clones in this sample may be carry-over from other donors' samples.

Concerning this clonotype: Germline is not matched at one junction end, which may reflect a read error. This rearrangement joins TRBV4-1 to TRBJ2-5; 9 bases agree with TRBD2. Germline assignment: CDR1 MGHRA and CDR2 YSYEKL. The CDR3 spans 15 residues. This chain's CDR3 is CASSQDNSGGQTQYF. The CDR3 DNA is TGTGCCAGCAGCCAAGACAATAGCGGGGGACAGACCCAGTACTTC.

In its sample, this clonotype was seen once. The V and J genes are TRBV9 and TRBJ1-4; D gene unclear. Trimming left V 0 bases short and J 9 bases short, with 12 bases between. The CDR3 is 14 amino acids. In germline, CDR1 is SGDLS, CDR2 YYNGEE. CDR3 protein: CASSVDSVNQKLFF. CDR3 coding DNA: TGTGCCAGCAGCGTAGACTCAGTGAATCAAAAACTGTTTTTT.